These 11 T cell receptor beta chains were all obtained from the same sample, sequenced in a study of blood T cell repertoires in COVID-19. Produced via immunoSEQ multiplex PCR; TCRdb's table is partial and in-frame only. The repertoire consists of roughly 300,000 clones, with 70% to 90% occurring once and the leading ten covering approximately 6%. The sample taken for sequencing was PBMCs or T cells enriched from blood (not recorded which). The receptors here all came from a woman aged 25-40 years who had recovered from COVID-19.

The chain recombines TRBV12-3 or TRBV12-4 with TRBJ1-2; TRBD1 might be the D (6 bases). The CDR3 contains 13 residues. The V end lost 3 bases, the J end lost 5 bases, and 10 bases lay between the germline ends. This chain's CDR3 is CASSFLQGYGYTF. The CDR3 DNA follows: TGTGCCAGCAGTTTCTTACAGGGATATGGCTACACCTTC.

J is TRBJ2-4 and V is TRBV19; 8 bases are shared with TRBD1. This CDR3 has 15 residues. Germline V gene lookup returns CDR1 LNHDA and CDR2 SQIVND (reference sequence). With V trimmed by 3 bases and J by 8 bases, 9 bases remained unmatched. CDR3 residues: CASSIYRTGRDIQYF. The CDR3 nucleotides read TGTGCCAGTAGTATTTACCGGACAGGGCGGGACATTCAGTACTTC.

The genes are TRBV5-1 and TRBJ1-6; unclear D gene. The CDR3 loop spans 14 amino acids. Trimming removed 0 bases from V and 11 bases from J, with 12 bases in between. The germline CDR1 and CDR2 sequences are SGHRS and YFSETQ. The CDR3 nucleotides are TGCGCCAGCAGCTTGGACAGTATAACGGCACCCCTCCACTTT. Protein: CASSLDSITAPLHF.

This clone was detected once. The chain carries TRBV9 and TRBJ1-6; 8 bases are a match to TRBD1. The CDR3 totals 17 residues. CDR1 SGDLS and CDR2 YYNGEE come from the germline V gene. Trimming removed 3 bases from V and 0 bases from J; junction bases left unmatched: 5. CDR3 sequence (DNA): TGTGCCAGCAGCGACGACAGGGGTAGCTCCTATAATTCACCCCTCCACTTT. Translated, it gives CASSDDRGSSYNSPLHF.

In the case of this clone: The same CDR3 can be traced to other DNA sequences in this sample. CDR3 bases: TGTGCCAGCAGTTACTCGACAGGGGCGAATCAGCCCCAGCATTTT. Its protein product is CASSYSTGANQPQHF. The chain recombines TRBV6-5 with TRBJ1-5; 8 bases are a match to TRBD1. Germline values: CDR1 MNHEY, CDR2 SVGAGI. J was trimmed by 4 bases and V by 0 bases; bases with no gene match: 2. The CDR3 totals 15 residues.

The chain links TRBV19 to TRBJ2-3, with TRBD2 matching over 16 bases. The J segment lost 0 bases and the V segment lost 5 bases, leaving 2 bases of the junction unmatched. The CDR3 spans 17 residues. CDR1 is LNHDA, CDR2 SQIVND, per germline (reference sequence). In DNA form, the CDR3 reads TGTGCCAGTAGTTTGGGACTAGCGGGGGGGAGCACAGATACGCAGTATTTT. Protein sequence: CASSLGLAGGSTDTQYF.

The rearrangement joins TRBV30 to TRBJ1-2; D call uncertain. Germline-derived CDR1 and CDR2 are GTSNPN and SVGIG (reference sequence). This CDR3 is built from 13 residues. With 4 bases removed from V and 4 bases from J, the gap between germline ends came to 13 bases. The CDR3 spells CAWTLLEGYGYTF. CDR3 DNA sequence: TGTGCCTGGACCCTGTTGGAGGGCTATGGCTACACCTTC.

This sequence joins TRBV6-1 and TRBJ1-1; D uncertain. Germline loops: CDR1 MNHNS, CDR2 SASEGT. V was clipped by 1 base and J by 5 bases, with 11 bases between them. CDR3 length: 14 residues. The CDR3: CASSEVGGKTEAFF. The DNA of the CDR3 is TGTGCCAGCAGTGAAGTAGGAGGGAAAACTGAAGCTTTCTTT.

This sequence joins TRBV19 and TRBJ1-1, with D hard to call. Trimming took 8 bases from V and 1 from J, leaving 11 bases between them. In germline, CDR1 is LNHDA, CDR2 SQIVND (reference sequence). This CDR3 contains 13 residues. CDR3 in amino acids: CASASRGNTEAFF. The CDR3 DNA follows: TGTGCCAGTGCCTCCCGGGGGAACACTGAAGCTTTCTTT. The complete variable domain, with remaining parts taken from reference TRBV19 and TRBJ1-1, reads DGGITQSPKYLFRKEGQNVTLSCEQNLNHDAMYWYRQDPGQGLRLIYYSQIVNDFQKGDIAEGYSVSREKKESFPLTVTSAQKNPTAFYLCASASRGNTEAFFGQGTRLTVV.

The CDR3 sequence is CASSSLTGEETQYF. The CDR3 bases are TGTGCCAGCAGCTCCCTGACAGGGGAGGAGACCCAGTACTTC. J is TRBJ2-5 and V is TRBV7-9; TRBD1 aligns across 8 bases. Germline values: CDR1 SEHNR, CDR2 FQNEAQ (reference sequence). This CDR3 has 14 residues. J gave up 5 bases and V 4 bases, and 6 bases lay outside the gene matches.

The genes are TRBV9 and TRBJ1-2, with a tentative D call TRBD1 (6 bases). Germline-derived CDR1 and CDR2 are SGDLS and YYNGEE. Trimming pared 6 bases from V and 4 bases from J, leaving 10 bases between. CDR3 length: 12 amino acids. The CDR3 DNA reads TGTGCCAGCACCACAGGGACCTATGGCTACACCTTC. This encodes CASTTGTYGYTF.